These 14 T cell receptor beta chains originate from one sample sequenced in a study of shared clonotypes between healthy human individuals. CD45RO-negative, CCR7-positively selected cells formed the naive CD8 fraction, excluding terminally differentiated effector memory CD45RA+ cells. Produced via immunoSEQ multiplex PCR; TCRdb's table is partial and in-frame only. The table shows millions of clones, with around 96% occurring only once. Source material: naive CD8+ T cells sorted from blood. Receptors originate from a man aged 18 to 29 in good health.

The chain couples TRBV27 to TRBJ2-7, with TRBD1 matching over 7 bases. Trimming took 5 bases from V and 5 from J; bases not matched to a gene: 3. CDR1 and CDR2 from the germline V gene are MNHEY and SMNVEV (reference sequence). The CDR3 totals 12 residues. The CDR3 protein is CASSTGAHEQYF. CDR3 bases: TGTGCCAGCAGTACAGGGGCCCACGAGCAGTACTTC.

As regards this clone: The same CDR3 arises from other DNA sequences in this sample as well. V usage is TRBV6-5 and J usage is TRBJ2-5; D may match TRBD1 or TRBD2 (6 bases each). V was clipped by 0 bases and J by 4 bases, with 12 bases between them. In germline, CDR1 is MNHEY, CDR2 SVGAGI. This CDR3 has 15 amino acids. This CDR3 is CASSYSLGGGETQYF. The CDR3 region has the DNA TGTGCCAGCAGTTACTCCCTAGGGGGAGGAGAGACCCAGTACTTC.

Only a few counts were recorded for this clone. The gene calls are TRBV5-1 and TRBJ1-2; D remains unclear. This CDR3 region has 14 residues. The germline gives CDR1 SGHRS, CDR2 YFSETQ. Trimming removed 0 bases at V and 4 bases at J, with 10 bases between. The CDR3 loop is CASSLDGTLYGYTF. In DNA, the CDR3 is TGCGCCAGCAGCTTGGACGGAACCCTCTATGGCTACACCTTC. Filled out from reference TRBV5-1 and TRBJ1-2, the complete variable domain reads KAGVTQTPRYLIKTRGQQVTLSCSPISGHRSVSWYQQTPGQGLQFLFEYFSETQRNKGNFPGRFSGRQFSNSRSEMNVSTLELGDSALYLCASSLDGTLYGYTFGSGTRLTVV.

Points on this clone: This specimen includes other DNA sequences encoding the same CDR3. V is TRBV7-3 and J is TRBJ2-3, with D hard to call. The CDR3 runs 13 residues. Between the trimmed V and J ends, which lost 2 bases and 1 base, there was a span of 4 bases. The germline V gene encodes CDR1 SGHTA and CDR2 FQGTGA. CDR3 sequence reads: CASSLGGTDTQYF. The CDR3 coding sequence is TGTGCCAGCAGCTTAGGGGGCACAGATACGCAGTATTTT.

With regard to this clone: The sample carries other DNA sequences with the same CDR3. The chain employs TRBV9 and TRBJ1-2; D possibly corresponds to TRBD1 (5 bases). V shed 4 bases and J shed 6 bases, with 16 bases lying between them. The CDR3 sequence is 14 residues long. CDR1 SGDLS and CDR2 YYNGEE come from the germline V gene. The CDR3 spells CASSLSLGGDGYTF. CDR3 bases: TGTGCCAGCAGCTTATCCTTGGGAGGGGATGGCTACACCTTC.

For this clone: Other DNA sequences within the sample encode an identical CDR3. The CDR3 loop reads CASSYSEGAEGYTF. The CDR3, as DNA: TGTGCCAGCAGTTACTCGGAGGGGGCGGAAGGCTACACCTTC. The chain recombines TRBV6-5 with TRBJ1-2, with 7 bases fitting TRBD1. This CDR3 has 14 amino acids. The germline V gene encodes CDR1 MNHEY and CDR2 SVGAGI. V gave up 0 bases and J gave up 8 bases; unmatched junction bases: 6.

The chain uses TRBV6-5 and TRBJ2-7; D may be TRBD1 (6 bases). Germline assignment: CDR1 MNHEY and CDR2 SVGAGI. CDR3 size: 14 residues. V was pared by 5 bases and J by 5 bases, with 16 bases between. DNA of the CDR3: TGTGCCAGCAGTCGTGCCATACAGGGAGACGAGCAGTACTTC. The encoded protein is CASSRAIQGDEQYF.

Concerning this clone itself: This same CDR3 is encoded by further DNA sequences in the sample. The V and J genes are TRBV19 and TRBJ1-6; perhaps TRBD1 as D (5 bases). This CDR3 has 13 amino acids. Per the germline V gene, CDR1 is LNHDA and CDR2 is SQIVND (reference sequence). V was cut by 0 bases and J by 10 bases, with 7 bases left in between. For the CDR3, the DNA is TGTGCCAGTAGTATAGACAGGGAATCACCCCTCCACTTT. This sequence encodes CASSIDRESPLHF.

Points on this clone: Distinct nucleotide sequences in the sample also encode this CDR3. V usage is TRBV2 and J usage is TRBJ1-5; 11 bases agree with TRBD1. The V gene end was trimmed by 5 bases and the J gene end by 5 bases; junction bases not matched to a gene: 2. The CDR3 runs to 14 residues. Germline V gene lookup returns CDR1 SNHLY and CDR2 FYNNEI. CDR3 region: CASSRTGGDQPQHF. DNA for the CDR3: TGTGCCAGCAGTAGGACAGGGGGCGATCAGCCCCAGCATTTT.

The V gene is TRBV5-8, the J gene TRBJ1-4, with 7 bases lining up with TRBD1. The CDR3 is 16 amino acids. Germline CDR1 SGHTS, CDR2 YDEGEE. J was trimmed by 6 bases and V by 4 bases; bases with no gene match: 12. CDR3 amino acids: CASSPPTGPLYEKLFF. In DNA form, the CDR3 reads TGTGCCAGCAGCCCACCGACAGGGCCCCTTTATGAAAAACTGTTTTTT.

This sequence joins TRBV5-1 and TRBJ1-2, with D perhaps matching TRBD1 (6 bases). The CDR3 is made up of 14 amino acids. Germline CDR1 SGHRS, CDR2 YFSETQ. Between the trimmed V and J ends, which lost 3 bases and 6 bases, there was a span of 15 bases. The CDR3 reads CASSSPWDINGYTF. DNA of the CDR3: TGCGCCAGCAGCTCCCCTTGGGACATCAATGGCTACACCTTC.

V usage is TRBV6-1 and J usage is TRBJ2-1, with D unresolved. The CDR3 covers 15 residues. Trimming cost V 3 bases and J 0 bases, with 9 bases left between them. Germline CDR1 is MNHNS and CDR2 is SASEGT. The DNA of the CDR3 is TGTGCCAGCAGTGAGTACAGTTCCTCCTACAATGAGCAGTTCTTC. Its protein is CASSEYSSSYNEQFF.

This chain connects TRBV7-9 to TRBJ2-7; D possibly corresponds to TRBD2 (6 bases). Trimming left V 1 base short and J 6 bases short, with 13 bases between. Germline loops: CDR1 SEHNR, CDR2 FQNEAQ (reference sequence). The CDR3 loop spans 14 amino acids. The CDR3, as DNA: TGTGCCAGCAGCTTAGACCAAGGGGACTTCGAGCAGTACTTC. This encodes CASSLDQGDFEQYF.

The CDR3 loop reads CASSELEGLAGVGQFF. The CDR3 DNA reads as TGTGCCAGCAGTGAGCTTGAGGGACTAGCGGGAGTAGGGCAGTTCTTC. The chain is built from TRBV25-1 and TRBJ2-1; 14 positions agree with TRBD2. CDR3 length: 16 residues. Germline V lookup: CDR1 MGHDK, CDR2 SYGVNS. The J segment lost 12 bases and the V segment lost 3 bases, leaving 10 bases of the junction unmatched.